These 3 T cell receptor beta chains were all obtained from the same sample, sequenced in a study of T cell repertoires in cytomegalovirus infection. TCRdb independently ran MiXCR on the reads; one entry per CDR3 protein. The repertoire holds about 450,000 distinct CDR3 sequences, roughly 30% seen once, with approximately 14% in the top ten. The sequenced material came from PBMCs. These receptors all stem from a human donor in good health (CMV status not recorded). Some clones in this sample may be carry-over from other donors' samples.

The chain is built from TRBV5-4 and TRBJ2-1; maybe TRBD1 (5 bases). CDR1 is SGHNT, CDR2 YYREEE, per germline (reference sequence). The CDR3 loop spans 16 amino acids. V lost 4 bases, J lost 0 bases, and 14 bases lay in between. CDR3 region: CASSVIGAGSYNEQFF. In DNA, the CDR3 is TGTGCCAGCAGCGTCATAGGGGCAGGCTCCTACAATGAGCAGTTCTTC. Full variable domain (outside the CDR3, taken from reference TRBV5-4 and TRBJ2-1): ETGVTQSPTHLIKTRGQQVTLRCSSQSGHNTVSWYQQALGQGPQFIFQYYREEENGRGNFPPRFSGLQFPNYSSELNVNALELDDSALYLCASSVIGAGSYNEQFFGPGTRLTVL.

The chain combines TRBV6-6 with TRBJ2-3; D not resolved. This CDR3 spans 16 amino acids. Germline loops: CDR1 MNHNY, CDR2 SVGAGI (reference sequence). Trimming took 0 bases from V and 0 from J, leaving 10 bases between them. For the CDR3, the DNA is TGTGCCAGCAGTTACTCGAAGGTAGCTAGCACAGATACGCAGTATTTT. Its translation is CASSYSKVASTDTQYF.

The table lists this clonotype with many counts. The chain combines TRBV7-2 with TRBJ1-1; D not resolved. Germline V gives CDR1 SGHTA, CDR2 FQGNSA. The CDR3 has 14 amino acids. V lost 2 bases and J lost 0, with 7 bases in between. CDR3 coding DNA: TGTGCCAGCAGCTTACATGGGATGAACACTGAAGCTTTCTTT. It translates to CASSLHGMNTEAFF.